Detailed here is one TCR beta chain. This specimen belongs to a study of blood T cell repertoires in COVID-19. At the level of the study: Samples came from the United States, Italy and Spain, spanning acute and convalescent COVID-19.

The CDR3 spans 13 residues. Germline assignment: CDR1 SQVTM and CDR2 ANQGSEA. J gave up 7 bases and V 4 bases, and 6 bases lay outside the gene matches. As processed by the authors: Amplification with reference gene primers provided the estimates of nucleated cell counts. Sequencing was performed with immunoSEQ multiplex PCR; in TCRdb, only in-frame clones are kept and a portion is missing. From that table come the V and J calls and clone size; the DNA was used to work out D and trimming. Of 200,000 to 250,000 clones listed, about 90% were seen once; the top ten hold more than 0.7%. The genes are TRBV29-1 and TRBJ1-5, with 8 nucleotides matching TRBD1. The origin of this receptor is a man in his 60s with COVID-19, enrolled during active disease. Sequenced input: peripheral blood. CDR3 bases: TGCAGCGTTGGACAGGGGCCAGACCAGCCCCAGCATTTT. This sequence encodes CSVGQGPDQPQHF.